The present T cell receptor beta chain was sequenced within a study of blood T cell repertoires in COVID-19 (dated by TCRdb to the early 2020s). The study in broad terms: Samples covering the acute and convalescent phases of COVID-19 were provided by collaborators in the United States, Italy and Spain. The prospective study material was composed of cDNA or gDNA derived from T cells, B-cell-depleted T cells, or PBMCs. The dataset comprised deeply sampled blood TCRbeta repertoires from subjects exposed to, actively infected with, or recovered from COVID-19. A freely available public database, intended as a resource for researchers studying the immune response to SARS-CoV-2, is where the repertoires were released. The samples were drawn from the first 160 participants of the ongoing ImmuneRACE study and from 1,254 subjects provided by 6 global collaborators. Nearly every sample came with metadata listing a de-identified subject ID, COVID-19 status, age in years and sex. HLA class I and class II types, where available, came from metadata supplied by the sample provider rather than from assay-based typing. What the authors observed across the whole study: Clinical and demographic metadata were provided uncurated, with the amount varying by source and participant.

Remarks on this clone: Its antigen has not been determined. One base away there is no much larger clone; base qualities are not given.

TCRbeta CDR3 regions were amplified from genomic DNA by means of the immunoSEQ Assay, a bias-controlled multiplex PCR. Per the original workflow: The number of nucleated cells in each sample was estimated by amplification of reference gene primers within the assay. To quantify the absolute abundance of each unique TCRbeta CDR3 rearrangement, sequence reads were collapsed and filtered. For each sample, productive Simpson clonality was calculated by taking the square root of Simpson's diversity index across productive rearrangements. TCRdb took over this immuneACCESS table, retaining in-frame rearrangements with V and J assigned. Such tables are incomplete; in checked studies, under half of the missing clones stem from an unresolved V gene, and the remainder is unexplained. The V and J calls and clone size come from that table; D and trimming were worked out from the DNA. This sample holds some 78,000 clones; 70% to 90% were observed only once. 27% of the sample is held by the ten biggest clonotypes.

V is clipped by 1 base and J by 7 bases, and the sequence between their germline boundaries is 19 bases long. CDR1 SGHTA and CDR2 FQGNSA are derived from the germline V gene. Spanning cysteine to phenylalanine, the CDR3 consists of 16 amino acids. The entry retains the CDR3 DNA only, 48 bases that are in frame from base 1. Each collaborating institution followed its own protocols to collect whole blood in K2EDTA tubes. For TCRbeta analysis, collaborator samples were shipped as frozen whole blood, as isolated PBMCs, or as DNA extracted from either sample type. In this chain, TRBV7-2 is recombined with TRBJ1-1; the D gene is possibly TRBD1, with 5 bases matching. The source of this sequence is a man in his fifties with active or convalescent COVID-19. Sequences were obtained from peripheral blood. This receptor has the CDR3 CASSLGARSGLGEAFF. The base sequence is TGTGCCAGCAGCTTAGGGGCCAGGTCAGGGCTGGGTGAAGCTTTCTTT.